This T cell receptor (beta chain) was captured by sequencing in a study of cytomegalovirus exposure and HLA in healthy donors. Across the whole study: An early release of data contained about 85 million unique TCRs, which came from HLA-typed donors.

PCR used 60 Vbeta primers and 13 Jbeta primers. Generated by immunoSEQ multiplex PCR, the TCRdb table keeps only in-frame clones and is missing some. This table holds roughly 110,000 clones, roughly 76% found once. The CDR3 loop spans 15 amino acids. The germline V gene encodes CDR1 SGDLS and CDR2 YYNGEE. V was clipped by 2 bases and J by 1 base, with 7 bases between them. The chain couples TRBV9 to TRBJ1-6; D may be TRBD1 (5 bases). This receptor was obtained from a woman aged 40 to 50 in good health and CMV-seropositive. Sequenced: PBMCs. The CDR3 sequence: CASSVGGSYNSPLHF. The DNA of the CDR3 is TGTGCCAGCAGCGTTGGGGGGTCCTATAATTCACCCCTCCACTTT.